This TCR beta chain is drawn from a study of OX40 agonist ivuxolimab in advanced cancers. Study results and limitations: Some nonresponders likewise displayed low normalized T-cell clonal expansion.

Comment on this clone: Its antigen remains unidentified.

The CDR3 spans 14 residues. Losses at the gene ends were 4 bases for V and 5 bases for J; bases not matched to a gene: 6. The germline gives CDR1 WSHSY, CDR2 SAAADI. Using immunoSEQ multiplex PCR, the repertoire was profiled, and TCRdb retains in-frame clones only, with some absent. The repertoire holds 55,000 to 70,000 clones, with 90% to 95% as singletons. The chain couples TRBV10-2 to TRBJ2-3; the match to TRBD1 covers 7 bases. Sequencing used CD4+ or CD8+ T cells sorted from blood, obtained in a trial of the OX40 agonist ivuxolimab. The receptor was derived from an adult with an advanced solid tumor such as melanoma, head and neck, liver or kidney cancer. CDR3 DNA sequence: TGCGCCAGCAGTGCGGACAGGAACAAAGATACGCAGTATTTT. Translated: CASSADRNKDTQYF.